Each of the 26 T cell receptor beta chains below was sequenced from the same sample in a study of regulatory T cells in long-lasting Graves disease. Arm-PCR of CDR3 regions and iRepertoire HTBI primers were the basis on which TCR beta libraries were built. TCRdb processed the multiplex PCR reads anew with MiXCR; each CDR3 protein has one entry. The sample holds roughly 610,000 distinct CDR3 sequences, roughly 15% seen once. Time point noted: newly diagnosed GD, antithyroid drugs for less than 3 months. Following extraction of RNA from PBMCs, that RNA was used to make the TCR library. Separately, the same data were catalogued under a study of T cells in Graves' hyperthyroidism and ophthalmopathy.

The specimen was peripheral blood mononuclear cells (PBMCs), collected at new diagnosis, from a patient treated with antithyroid drugs. The receptors derive from a woman younger than 45 with Graves disease.

With respect to this clonotype: A far larger clone is a single base away, which makes a read error likely. V gene TRBV6-9 combines with J gene TRBJ2-3; 9 positions agree with TRBD2. Germline assignment: CDR1 MNHGY and CDR2 SVAAGI. V dropped 7 bases and J dropped 5; count of bases not matched to a gene: 13. There are 16 residues in the CDR3. The chain's CDR3 is CASTPGTSFSKDTQYF. The CDR3 DNA reads TGTGCCAGCACCCCCGGGACTAGCTTTTCCAAAGATACGCAGTATTTT.

J is TRBJ1-5 and V is TRBV30, with no clear D. The CDR3 consists of 13 residues. The germline V gene encodes CDR1 GTSNPN and CDR2 SVGIG (reference sequence). Trimming shortened V by 3 bases and J by 4 bases, and 10 bases separated the two germline ends. CDR3 sequence: CAWSPPVNQPQHF. CDR3 nucleotide sequence: TGTGCCTGGAGCCCCCCGGTAAATCAGCCCCAGCATTTT.

At least ten counts were recorded for this clonotype. The genes are TRBV24-1 and TRBJ2-1; D perhaps matches TRBD1 (6 bases). In germline, CDR1 is KGHDR, CDR2 SFDVKD. The CDR3 spans 13 residues. V was shortened by 3 bases and J by 10 bases, with 12 bases between the two germline ends. The CDR3 is CATSDRTGTEQFF. CDR3 DNA: TGTGCCACCAGTGATCGCACCGGGACAGAGCAGTTCTTC.

In this sample, this clonotype turned up many times. The chain joins TRBV7-2 to TRBJ2-7; 7 bases are shared with TRBD1. CDR3 size: 14 residues. The V and J ends lost 3 bases and 3 bases, in that order; junction bases with no gene match: 5. Germline-derived CDR1 and CDR2 are SGHTA and FQGNSA. DNA of the CDR3: TGTGCCAGCAGCTTTTCAGGGGGAAACTACGAGCAGTACTTC. This translates into CASSFSGGNYEQYF. Variable domain in full (rest from reference TRBV7-2 and TRBJ2-7): GAGVSQSPSNKVTEKGKDVELRCDPISGHTALYWYRQSLGQGLEFLIYFQGNSAPDKSGLPSDRFSAERTGGSVSTLTIQRTQQEDSAVYLCASSFSGGNYEQYFGPGTRLTVT.

Notes on this clonotype: Just one base apart from a much larger clone, this may be a read error. V and J are TRBV15 and TRBJ1-5; D is perhaps TRBD1 (6 bases). Looked up from germline, CDR1 is LNHNV and CDR2 is YYDKDF (reference sequence). The CDR3 consists of 15 residues. CDR3 in DNA: TGTGCCACCAGCAGAGTTACACAGGGAGGTCAGCCCCGGCATTTT. Translated: CATSRVTQGGQPRHF. The full variable domain, with the rest looked up from reference TRBV15 and TRBJ1-5, is DAMVIQNPRYQVTQFGKPVTLSCSQTLNHNVMYWYQQKSSQAPKLLFHYYDKDFNNEADTPDNFQSRRPNTSFCFLDIRSPGLGDTAMYLCATSRVTQGGQPRHFGDGTRLSIL.

In this sample, this clonotype turned up many times. The chain carries TRBV11-2 and TRBJ2-2; unclear D gene. The CDR3 extends over 15 amino acids. V dropped 1 base and J dropped 3 bases, with 9 bases sitting between them. Germline loops: CDR1 SGHAT, CDR2 FQNNGV. The CDR3 is CASSLGGRYTGELFF. The CDR3 DNA reads TGTGCCAGCAGCTTAGGGGGTCGTTACACCGGGGAGCTGTTTTTT.

J is TRBJ1-1 and V is TRBV6-1, with 7 bases aligning to TRBD1. Looked up from germline, CDR1 is MNHNS and CDR2 is SASEGT. The trim removed 3 bases at V and 6 bases at J, leaving 13 bases unmatched. This CDR3 contains 16 residues. The CDR3 coding sequence is TGTGCCAGCAGTGACCCCGGGACAGCCCGATCGGCTGAAGCTTTCTTT. It codes for CASSDPGTARSAEAFF.

This clonotype appeared many times. The gene calls are TRBV24-1 and TRBJ2-3; 9 positions agree with TRBD1. The CDR3 length is 15 residues. Germline V CDR1 and CDR2: KGHDR, SFDVKD. Trimming removed 6 bases from V and 0 bases from J; junction bases left unmatched: 3. The CDR3 DNA reads TGTGCCACCAGTCGACAGGGGGTTAGCACAGATACGCAGTATTTT. It is translated as CATSRQGVSTDTQYF.

This clonotype was picked up many times. The CDR3 spells CASSLGGGPQFF. CDR3 DNA sequence: TGCGCCAGCAGCTTGGGTGGCGGTCCGCAGTTCTTC. The chain employs TRBV5-1 and TRBJ2-1, with D unclear. The germline V gene encodes CDR1 SGHRS and CDR2 YFSETQ. This CDR3 has 12 residues. Deletions cut 0 bases from V and 12 bases from J, with 10 bases between. Drawing the rest from reference TRBV5-1 and TRBJ2-1, the complete variable domain is KAGVTQTPRYLIKTRGQQVTLSCSPISGHRSVSWYQQTPGQGLQFLFEYFSETQRNKGNFPGRFSGRQFSNSRSEMNVSTLELGDSALYLCASSLGGGPQFFGPGTRLTVL.

This clonotype was picked up many times. The chain is built from TRBV5-1 and TRBJ2-1; 10 bases align to TRBD1. This CDR3 is 14 amino acids long. CDR1 SGHRS and CDR2 YFSETQ come from the germline V gene. Trimming took 3 bases from V and 8 from J; bases not matched to a gene: 5. The CDR3 is CASSSRDRGDEQFF. The CDR3 DNA reads TGCGCCAGCAGCTCCCGGGACAGGGGCGATGAGCAGTTCTTC.

This clonotype has only a few counts. The J gene is TRBJ1-2, the V gene TRBV10-3, with 11 bases identical to TRBD1. The CDR3 length is 15 residues. V lost 8 bases to trimming and J lost 0 bases; unmatched junction nucleotides: 5. From germline, CDR1 is ENHRY and CDR2 SYGVKD. CDR3 bases: TGTGCCATCGCGGGACAGGGGGACTCTAACTATGGCTACACCTTC. Its translation: CAIAGQGDSNYGYTF.

This clonotype was observed many times. V gene TRBV28 combines with J gene TRBJ1-1; D uncertain. Looked up from germline, CDR1 is MDHEN and CDR2 is SYDVKM. V was shortened by 7 bases and J by 1 base, with 13 bases between the two germline ends. The CDR3 has 14 residues. CDR3 nucleotides: TGTGCCAGCACAGTCTTAGGACGGAACACTGAAGCTTTCTTT. It yields the protein CASTVLGRNTEAFF. The full variable domain, completed using reference TRBV28 and TRBJ1-1, is DVKVTQSSRYLVKRTGEKVFLECVQDMDHENMFWYRQDPGLGLRLIYFSYDVKMKEKGDIPEGYSVSREKKERFSLILESASTNQTSMYLCASTVLGRNTEAFFGQGTRLTVV.

This clonotype has more than one count but fewer than ten. The chain uses TRBV20-1 and TRBJ2-1, with 7 bases matching TRBD2. CDR3 length: 14 residues. The junction had 5 bases not matched to a gene; V was cut back by 6 bases and J by 0 bases. Looked up from germline, CDR1 is DFQATT and CDR2 is SNEGSKA (reference sequence). The CDR3 DNA reads as TGCAGTGCCATAGGCGGGAGCTCCTACAATGAGCAGTTCTTC. It is translated as CSAIGGSSYNEQFF.

This chain uses TRBV29-1 with TRBJ2-5; a possible D gene is TRBD2 (5 bases). V gave up 7 bases and J gave up 5 bases, with 14 bases separating them. The CDR3 is 12 amino acids. Germline assignment: CDR1 SQVTM and CDR2 ANQGSEA. The CDR3 DNA is TGCAGCGAAGCGGACGGGGTGGAGACCCAGTACTTC. Encoded protein: CSEADGVETQYF.

V and J are TRBV12-3 or TRBV12-4 and TRBJ1-3, with TRBD1 as a possible D gene (5 bases). This CDR3 region has 15 residues. V was clipped by 7 bases and J by 0 bases, with 13 bases between them. CDR3 sequence (DNA): TGTGCCAGCACCCCCGACGGACACTCTGGAAACACCATATATTTT. This translates into CASTPDGHSGNTIYF.

This clonotype appeared many times. V is TRBV7-9 and J is TRBJ1-2; no clear D gene. With 2 bases removed from V and 12 bases from J, the gap between germline ends came to 13 bases. The CDR3 loop spans 12 amino acids. Germline CDR1 reads SEHNR; CDR2 reads FQNEAQ (reference sequence). CDR3 in amino acids: CASSLIQAGDTF. In DNA, the CDR3 is TGTGCCAGCAGCTTAATCCAAGCGGGAGACACCTTC.

This clonotype was found a few times. The J gene is TRBJ2-7, the V gene TRBV20-1; the match to TRBD1 covers 11 bases. Looked up from germline, CDR1 is DFQATT and CDR2 is SNEGSKA (reference sequence). The CDR3 covers 14 residues. The V gene end was trimmed by 5 bases and the J gene end by 7 bases; junction bases not matched to a gene: 10. The CDR3 is CSAPGPGDRGEQYF. CDR3 bases: TGCAGTGCTCCGGGGCCGGGGGACAGGGGGGAGCAGTACTTC.

This sequence joins TRBV28 and TRBJ2-3; D unclear. Germline values: CDR1 MDHEN, CDR2 SYDVKM. V was shortened by 2 bases and J by 4 bases, with 7 bases between the two germline ends. The CDR3 sequence is 13 residues long. CDR3 bases: TGTGCCAGCAGTTTAACCAGAGCAGATACGCAGTATTTT. This codes for CASSLTRADTQYF. Variable domain in full (rest from reference TRBV28 and TRBJ2-3): DVKVTQSSRYLVKRTGEKVFLECVQDMDHENMFWYRQDPGLGLRLIYFSYDVKMKEKGDIPEGYSVSREKKERFSLILESASTNQTSMYLCASSLTRADTQYFGPGTRLTVL.

This clonotype occurred many times. The chain has TRBV5-1 and TRBJ2-7; D tentatively reads TRBD1 or TRBD2 (5 bases each). V was trimmed by 3 bases and J by 2 bases, leaving 12 bases between them. The CDR3 contains 14 residues. Per the germline V gene, CDR1 is SGHRS and CDR2 is YFSETQ. The CDR3, as DNA: TGCGCCAGCAGCTCCCGGGACGCCGCCTACGAGCAGTACTTC. It translates to CASSSRDAAYEQYF.

Many counts were recorded for this clonotype. The rearrangement joins TRBV5-6 to TRBJ1-4; 7 nucleotides line up with TRBD1. Germline values: CDR1 SGHDT, CDR2 YYEEEE. V trimming: 4 bases; J trimming: 8 bases; junction bases outside the gene matches: 11. CDR3 size: 15 residues. CDR3: CASSRRTGAGEKLFF. The CDR3, as DNA: TGTGCCAGCAGCCGGAGAACAGGGGCGGGAGAAAAACTGTTTTTT.

The chain couples TRBV7-6 to TRBJ2-7; 7 nucleotides agree with TRBD2. CDR3 length: 14 amino acids. Trimming took 5 bases from V and 1 from J; bases not matched to a gene: 5. The germline gives CDR1 SGHVS, CDR2 FNYEAQ. In DNA, the CDR3 is TGTGCCAGCAGCCGGTGGACTAGTTCCTACGAGCAGTACTTC. This gives the protein CASSRWTSSYEQYF.

Ten or more counts support this clonotype. CDR3 bases: TGTGCCAGCAGTTACACCGCGCGTCCTGGGCCTAACTATGGCTACACCTTC. It translates to CASSYTARPGPNYGYTF. This rearrangement joins TRBV6-5 to TRBJ1-2, with no clear D. Germline V gene data show CDR1 as MNHEY and CDR2 as SVGAGI. Between the trimmed V and J ends, which lost 2 bases and 0 bases, there was a span of 16 bases. The CDR3 consists of 17 residues.

The table lists this clonotype with many counts. This chain links TRBV7-9 with TRBJ1-2; possible D gene TRBD1, 5 bases. The CDR3 consists of 15 residues. The germline gives CDR1 SEHNR, CDR2 FQNEAQ (reference sequence). Deletions cut 0 bases from V and 2 bases from J, with 10 bases between. The CDR3 sequence: CASSLAHQGNYGYTF. CDR3 in DNA: TGTGCCAGCAGCTTAGCGCATCAGGGCAACTATGGCTACACCTTC. The full variable domain, rest sourced from reference TRBV7-9 and TRBJ1-2, is DTGVSQNPRHKITKRGQNVTFRCDPISEHNRLYWYRQTLGQGPEFLTYFQNEAQLEKSRLLSDRFSAERPKGSFSTLEIQRTEQGDSAMYLCASSLAHQGNYGYTFGSGTRLTVV.

This clonotype was recorded many times. The genes are TRBV28 and TRBJ2-1, with TRBD2 matching 16 bases. J gave up 10 bases and V 6 bases, and 9 bases lay outside the gene matches. CDR1 and CDR2 (germline): MDHEN, SYDVKM. There are 16 residues in the CDR3. CDR3 in amino acids: CASREGLAGGGGEQFF. In DNA form, the CDR3 reads TGTGCCAGCAGGGAGGGACTAGCGGGAGGGGGGGGCGAGCAGTTCTTC.

This clonotype was counted only a few times. V gene TRBV2 combines with J gene TRBJ2-1; D gene unclear. CDR3 length: 16 residues. In germline, CDR1 is SNHLY, CDR2 FYNNEI. The ends were cut back, 8 bases at V and 4 bases at J, with 21 bases in the middle. This CDR3 reads CASQIRMGISYNEQFF. The CDR3 nucleotides read TGTGCCAGCCAAATCCGAATGGGGATTTCATACAATGAGCAGTTCTTC.

A single count supports this clonotype. This rearrangement joins TRBV19 to TRBJ2-7, with TRBD1 matching 8 bases. V lost 6 bases, J lost 5 bases, and 15 bases stayed unmatched. The CDR3 consists of 16 residues. CDR1 LNHDA and CDR2 SQIVND come from the germline V gene (reference sequence). The CDR3 coding sequence is TGTGCCAGTAGCCGGACAGGGCTGGGTCAATCCCACGAGCAGTACTTC. This gives the protein CASSRTGLGQSHEQYF.